Listed below are T cell receptor beta chains from one sample, sequenced in a study of Ad26.COV2.S vaccination and SARS-CoV-2 variants. This table comes from immunoSEQ multiplex PCR, and its TCRdb copy is limited to in-frame clones, with some not included. The sample holds more than 400,000 clones; around 93% are singletons and the top ten take around 1.7%. This material consisted of peripheral blood, taken in a trial of Ad26.COV2.S vaccine versus placebo. Receptor source: a person aged 18 to 59 who received the Ad26.COV2.S COVID-19 vaccine or a placebo. Both conserved end residues are part of each CDR3. The D gene is left open where the match is weak. Clone size is shown for a subset of rows, as once, few, many or a class of expanded clone.

cdr3_length | clone_size | j_call | d_call | v_call | cdr3_aa | cdr3_nt
14 | - | TRBJ1-5 | - | TRBV19 | CASSIWDGNQPQHF | TGTGCCAGTAGTATATGGGACGGCAATCAGCCCCAGCATTTT
15 | - | TRBJ1-2 | - | TRBV29-1 | CSVDSLGPTLYGYTF | TGCAGCGTCGACTCTCTGGGACCGACCCTCTATGGCTACACCTTC
13 | once | TRBJ1-2 | - | TRBV12-3/TRBV12-4 | CASSPRGGFGYTF | TGTGCCAGCAGTCCTCGGGGGGGTTTCGGCTACACCTTC
20 | - | TRBJ2-4 | - | TRBV28 | CASSFRFFMAERSAKNIQYF | TGTGCCAGCAGTTTCAGGTTTTTTATGGCCGAACGGTCAGCCAAAAACATTCAGTACTTC
13 | - | TRBJ1-1 | TRBD1 | TRBV2 | CASSAQGLRGAFF | TGTGCCAGCAGTGCACAGGGGTTAAGAGGAGCTTTCTTT
12 | - | TRBJ2-7 | - | TRBV5-1 | CASSFHGYEQYF | TGCGCCAGCAGCTTCCACGGCTACGAGCAGTACTTC
16 | - | TRBJ2-1 | TRBD1 | TRBV7-9 | CASSAQGQDSYNEQFF | TGTGCCAGCAGCGCCCAAGGACAGGACTCCTACAATGAGCAGTTCTTC
14 | - | TRBJ2-7 | - | TRBV25-1 | CASSEYRGPYEQYF | TGTGCCAGCAGTGAATACAGGGGACCCTACGAGCAGTACTTC
20 | - | TRBJ2-3 | TRBD2 | TRBV6-6 | CSSSLGTSGGLVVETDTQYF | TGTTCCAGCAGTCTAGGGACTAGCGGGGGCTTAGTAGTGGAGACAGATACGCAGTATTTT
11 | - | TRBJ2-7 | - | TRBV28 | CASSPRVEQYF | TGTGCCAGCAGTCCTCGGGTCGAGCAGTACTTC
17 | - | TRBJ2-7 | TRBD1 | TRBV5-6 | CASSSLGQGLIAYEQYF | TGTGCCAGCAGCTCCTTAGGACAGGGCTTAATTGCCTACGAGCAGTACTTC
11 | - | TRBJ1-4 | - | TRBV30 | CACTRDEKLFF | TGTGCCTGTACCAGGGATGAAAAACTGTTTTTT
12 | - | TRBJ2-7 | - | TRBV2 | CASSTQGEMAYF | TGTGCCAGCAGTACACAGGGCGAAATGGCGTACTTC
16 | - | TRBJ1-4 | TRBD1 | TRBV27 | CASSSSPGQGNEKLFF | TGTGCCAGCAGTTCGAGCCCGGGACAGGGGAATGAAAAACTGTTTTTT
14 | - | TRBJ2-1 | - | TRBV2 | CASTPRGSHNEQFF | TGTGCCAGCACCCCTCGAGGGAGTCACAATGAGCAGTTCTTC
13 | - | TRBJ2-2 | TRBD1 | TRBV10-1 | CARPGQFTGELFF | TGCGCCAGACCGGGACAGTTCACCGGGGAGCTGTTTTTT
17 | - | TRBJ1-4 | - | TRBV4-3 | CASSQEGYAATNEKLFF | TGCGCCAGCAGCCAAGAAGGTTACGCAGCAACTAATGAAAAACTGTTTTTT
19 | - | TRBJ2-7 | - | TRBV5-6 | CASSLYFFRRQGVRYEQYF | TGTGCCAGCAGCTTGTATTTCTTTAGGCGGCAGGGTGTTCGCTACGAGCAGTACTTC
16 | - | TRBJ2-3 | - | TRBV6-2/TRBV6-3 | CASSSLPGRGSDTQYF | TGTGCCAGCAGCAGCCTCCCGGGCAGGGGATCAGATACGCAGTATTTT
12 | - | TRBJ2-3 | - | TRBV9 | CASSVGGPVIYF | TGTGCCAGCAGCGTAGGGGGTCCCGTCATCTATTTT
13 | - | TRBJ1-1 | - | TRBV10-3 | CAIRVAGNTEAFF | TGTGCCATCAGAGTTGCAGGGAACACTGAAGCTTTCTTT
13 | - | TRBJ1-4 | - | TRBV19 | CASSIDGRAERFF | TGTGCCAGTAGTATAGACGGGAGGGCCGAAAGGTTTTTT
14 | - | TRBJ1-6 | TRBD1 | TRBV5-5 | CASSLTTGGAPLHF | TGTGCCAGCAGCTTGACGACAGGGGGCGCACCCCTCCACTTT
12 | - | TRBJ1-1 | - | TRBV7-9 | CASRDYRTEAFF | TGTGCCAGCAGGGACTATCGCACTGAAGCTTTCTTT
16 | - | TRBJ2-2 | TRBD2 | TRBV5-1 | CASSPGGTANTGELFF | TGCGCCAGCAGCCCGGGGGGGACTGCGAACACCGGGGAGCTGTTTTTT
15 | - | TRBJ1-2 | - | TRBV6-5 | CASSYSFSGISGYTF | TGTGCCAGCAGTTACAGCTTCTCAGGGATCAGTGGCTACACCTTC
15 | - | TRBJ2-5 | TRBD1 | TRBV10-2 | CASSVPGTAQETQYF | TGCGCCAGCAGTGTACCCGGGACAGCTCAAGAGACCCAGTACTTC
11 | - | TRBJ2-3 | - | TRBV20-1 | CSATKRDTQYF | TGCAGTGCTACCAAACGAGATACGCAGTATTTT